The 17 T cell receptor beta chains below come from one sample, sequenced in a study of T cell responses to AZD1222 COVID-19 vaccine. Assay used: immunoSEQ multiplex PCR; TCRdb lists only in-frame clones, some missing. The sample shows some 180,000 clones, 85% to 95% of them seen only once. Material: peripheral blood, obtained on day 0 of AZD1222 vaccination. The source of these receptors is an adult in good health.

V usage is TRBV7-8 and J usage is TRBJ1-6; 7 nucleotides agree with TRBD1. The trim removed 1 base at V and 7 bases at J, leaving 13 bases unmatched. Germline CDR1 reads SGHVS; CDR2 reads FQNEAQ. The CDR3 extends over 18 amino acids. CDR3 region: CASSLEGARGHRNSPLHF. The CDR3 DNA sequence: TGTGCCAGCAGCTTAGAGGGGGCGAGGGGACACAGGAATTCACCCCTCCACTTT. The whole variable domain, remainder taken from reference TRBV7-8 and TRBJ1-6, is GAGVSQSPRYKVAKRGQDVALRCDPISGHVSLFWYQQALGQGPEFLTYFQNEAQLDKSGLPSDRFFAERPEGSVSTLKIQRTQQEDSAVYLCASSLEGARGHRNSPLHFGNGTRLTVT.

This chain joins TRBV25-1 and TRBJ1-1, with D possibly being TRBD1 (6 bases). V lost 3 bases and J 5 bases, leaving 10 bases between the germline ends. The germline CDR1 and CDR2 sequences are MGHDK and SYGVNS. This CDR3 region has 13 residues. The CDR3 region has the DNA TGTGCCAGCAGTGAGCAGGGGCGGACTGAAGCTTTCTTT. It is translated as CASSEQGRTEAFF.

This chain uses TRBV6-5 with TRBJ1-2, with 7 positions matching TRBD1. With V trimmed by 0 bases and J by 7 bases, 8 bases remained unmatched. Germline CDR1 MNHEY, CDR2 SVGAGI. CDR3 size: 15 residues. This CDR3 reads CASSYSRQGVSGYTF. The CDR3 nucleotides read TGTGCCAGCAGTTACTCGAGACAGGGAGTGTCTGGCTACACCTTC.

The gene calls are TRBV28 and TRBJ1-1; no clear D gene. The ends were cut back, 6 bases at V and 1 base at J, with 9 bases in the middle. The germline CDR1 and CDR2 sequences are MDHEN and SYDVKM. The CDR3 spans 13 residues. CDR3 DNA: TGTGCCAGCAGAGCCCAAAGGAACACTGAAGCTTTCTTT. It yields the protein CASRAQRNTEAFF.

This chain uses TRBV18 with TRBJ1-5; no reliable D call. V was cut by 6 bases and J by 1 base, with 13 bases left in between. Germline lookup yields CDR1 KGHSH and CDR2 LQKENI. The CDR3 contains 15 residues. The CDR3 DNA is TGTGCCAGCTCGCCCGACTATCAGAGCAATCAGCCCCAGCATTTT. Protein product: CASSPDYQSNQPQHF.

V and J are TRBV7-2 and TRBJ1-2; tentative D call: TRBD1 (6 bases). The V gene's germline CDR1 is SGHTA and CDR2 FQGNSA. V was pared by 3 bases and J by 8 bases, with 19 bases between. The CDR3 loop spans 15 amino acids. The CDR3 DNA reads TGTGCCAGCAGCTTTAATCAGGGGAGTCGGGCCGGCTACACCTTC. Its translation: CASSFNQGSRAGYTF.

The chain uses TRBV28 and TRBJ1-2; D gene ambiguous. Germline values: CDR1 MDHEN, CDR2 SYDVKM. V was clipped by 5 bases and J by 3 bases, with 10 bases between them. The CDR3 contains 13 residues. The CDR3 region is CASSVLRDYGYTF. The CDR3 DNA reads as TGTGCCAGCAGTGTCTTAAGGGACTATGGCTACACCTTC.

The rearrangement links TRBV6-5 to TRBJ2-7; no definite D call. The V and J ends lost 4 bases and 5 bases respectively, with 9 bases between them. Germline V gene sequence: CDR1 MNHEY, CDR2 SVGAGI. The CDR3 loop spans 12 amino acids. For the CDR3, the DNA is TGTGCCAGCAGTTTCGGGCGAAACGAGCAGTACTTC. Protein product: CASSFGRNEQYF.

The chain combines TRBV5-6 with TRBJ1-2; 7 nucleotides align to TRBD1. The CDR3 has 14 residues. Germline trimming cut 0 bases from V and 2 bases from J; bases unmatched to any gene: 1. Germline CDR1 SGHDT, CDR2 YYEEEE. The CDR3 bases are TGTGCCAGCAGCTTGGAGACAGGGAACTATGGCTACACCTTC. Its translation is CASSLETGNYGYTF.

This rearrangement joins TRBV9 to TRBJ1-3; no clear D gene. Trimming took 3 bases from V and 0 from J, leaving 13 bases between them. The CDR3 totals 16 residues. From germline, CDR1 is SGDLS and CDR2 YYNGEE. The chain's CDR3 is CASSAEAVSSGNTIYF. CDR3 nucleotide sequence: TGTGCCAGCAGCGCAGAAGCGGTAAGCTCTGGAAACACCATATATTTT.

The CDR3 nucleotides read TGTGCCAGCTTCCTGGAGTCGACCCCCGCCGGTCAGCCCCAGCATTTT. This encodes CASFLESTPAGQPQHF. The rearrangement uses TRBV7-9 and TRBJ1-5; D gene ambiguous. The CDR3 has 16 amino acids. V dropped 8 bases and J dropped 6 bases, with 23 bases sitting between them. Looked up from germline, CDR1 is SEHNR and CDR2 is FQNEAQ (reference sequence).

This chain uses TRBV19 with TRBJ1-4; 7 bases agree with TRBD1. Germline V gene sequence: CDR1 LNHDA, CDR2 SQIVND (reference sequence). CDR3 size: 15 residues. V lost 8 bases and J lost 5; bases outside the gene matches: 11. CDR3 protein: CASQEGTTGNEKLFF. CDR3 nucleotide sequence: TGTGCCAGTCAAGAGGGCACGACAGGGAATGAAAAACTGTTTTTT.

The CDR3 region has the DNA TGTGCCAGCAACACAGGGGAGAGGATGAACACTGAAGCTTTCTTT. Translating gives CASNTGERMNTEAFF. The chain is built from TRBV6-5 and TRBJ1-1; 7 bases map to TRBD1. Germline V CDR1 and CDR2: MNHEY, SVGAGI. The CDR3 runs to 15 residues. Unmatched junction bases numbered 8, after V lost 7 bases and J lost 0 bases.

This clone was detected once. CDR3 region: CASSLLGGQGSTEAFF. The CDR3 nucleotides are TGCGCCAGCAGCTTGTTGGGAGGACAGGGGAGCACTGAAGCTTTCTTT. J is TRBJ1-1 and V is TRBV5-1; 9 positions match TRBD1. This CDR3 region has 16 residues. V shed 1 base, J shed 4 bases, and the junction held 8 bases outside the gene matches. Per the germline V gene, CDR1 is SGHRS and CDR2 is YFSETQ. Full variable domain (missing parts from reference TRBV5-1 and TRBJ1-1): KAGVTQTPRYLIKTRGQQVTLSCSPISGHRSVSWYQQTPGQGLQFLFEYFSETQRNKGNFPGRFSGRQFSNSRSEMNVSTLELGDSALYLCASSLLGGQGSTEAFFGQGTRLTVV.

The chain couples TRBV20-1 to TRBJ2-2; 10 bases map to TRBD2. Germline values: CDR1 DFQATT, CDR2 SNEGSKA (reference sequence). The trim removed 3 bases at V and 4 bases at J, leaving 11 bases unmatched. The length of the CDR3 is 17 residues. CDR3 in amino acids: CSASGSERGGSTGELFF. The CDR3 DNA reads TGCAGTGCTAGTGGCTCCGAGCGGGGGGGGAGCACCGGGGAGCTGTTTTTT.

The CDR3 sequence is CASSYGLNGNTEAFF. In DNA, the CDR3 is TGTGCCAGCAGTTACGGGTTAAACGGGAACACTGAAGCTTTCTTT. The chain links TRBV6-2 or TRBV6-3 to TRBJ1-1; D uncertain. CDR1 MNHEY and CDR2 SVGEGT come from the germline V gene. V dropped 2 bases and J dropped 1 base, with 11 bases sitting between them. This CDR3 comprises 15 residues.

The chain joins TRBV14 to TRBJ2-7; 7 bases fit TRBD1. V shed 6 bases, J shed 0 bases, and the junction held 11 bases outside the gene matches. Germline V lookup: CDR1 SGHDN, CDR2 FVKESK. CDR3 length equals 16 residues. The CDR3: CASSRYTGDVSYEQYF. In nucleotides, the CDR3 is TGTGCCAGCAGTCGATACACAGGGGACGTCTCCTACGAGCAGTACTTC.